These T cell receptor beta chains were read from a single sample in a study of CD4+ T cells in melanoma. The method was immunoSEQ multiplex PCR; TCRdb's version includes in-frame clones alone and lacks a portion of them. The table includes over 100,000 clones, about 90% detected once. Sample: peripheral blood. These receptors were collected from a human donor with melanoma. CDR3s include the opening cysteine and the closing phenylalanine or tryptophan. Each record gives: V gene, J gene, CDR3 protein.

>TRBV19|TRBJ2-7
CASSMGPSSYEQYF
>TRBV7-8|TRBJ1-5
CASSLEGARRNQPQHF
>TRBV11-1|TRBJ1-3
CASSLRDSSGNTIYF
>TRBV12-5|TRBJ2-3
CASGLGHRTDTQYF
>TRBV7-2|TRBJ2-5
CASRRGRGETQYF
>TRBV7-2|TRBJ2-5
CASSSTGTSETQYF
>TRBV19|TRBJ1-5
CASSIAGGNQPQHF
>TRBV15|TRBJ2-3
CATSRDNGLPTDTQYF
>TRBV6-6|TRBJ2-7
CASSYGGFNHEQYF
>TRBV5-4|TRBJ2-1
CASEQGGSVRKEQFF
>TRBV4-2|TRBJ2-3
CASSQDRWTATSTDTQYF
>TRBV5-6|TRBJ2-3
CASSSSSPDTQYF
>TRBV5-1|TRBJ2-7
CASSLVAGSGEQYF
>TRBV11-2|TRBJ2-3
CASSPGTSFFTDTQYF
>TRBV6-6|TRBJ1-4
CASIGREANEKLFF
>TRBV19|TRBJ1-2
CASNAQNPFDYGYTF
>TRBV2|TRBJ2-3
CATSGLAVGDTQYF
>TRBV27|TRBJ1-4
CASSLDSDRGPEKLFF
>TRBV7-3|TRBJ2-1
CASSLSAGGPDEQFF
>TRBV5-1|TRBJ1-2
CASRSGPDSGYTF
>TRBV10-3|TRBJ2-4
CAISESRASENIQYF
>TRBV6-6|TRBJ2-1
CASSYPRVSYNEQFF
>TRBV11-2|TRBJ1-3
CASSPEGSGNTIYF
>TRBV9|TRBJ2-5
CASSVVGQETQYF
>TRBV4-2|TRBJ1-4
CASSQDLSGNEKLFF
>TRBV18|TRBJ2-7
CASSQSYSSYEQYF
>TRBV5-4|TRBJ2-5
CASSFLGVETQYF
>TRBV10-3|TRBJ1-1
CAISRTGGMNTEAFF
>TRBV6-1|TRBJ1-2
CASSEARLTSYGYTF
>TRBV4-2|TRBJ1-1
CASSEGAGGTTEAFF
>TRBV11-2|TRBJ2-1
CASSSDRLYNEQFF
>TRBV5-5|TRBJ1-1
CASSFGGQRTEAFF
>TRBV7-3|TRBJ1-3
CASSLNPGNTIYF
>TRBV6-1|TRBJ2-2
CASSGTSGSNGELFF
>TRBV4-2|TRBJ1-4
CASPKWRGGAHTTNEKLFF
>TRBV6-1|TRBJ2-7
CASSARMGSSYEQYF